Here is one T cell receptor (beta chain) with its context. Its antigen is not identified. These data originate in a study of identical twins. Looked up from germline, CDR1 is SGHAT and CDR2 is FQNNGV. This CDR3 spans 16 amino acids. The germline V and J ends were trimmed by 5 bases and 3 bases, with 18 bases remaining between them. With template switching, a universal primer site was added, and the cDNA carried unique molecular identifiers. TCRdb used MiXCR to reprocess the 5' RACE reads, holding one entry per CDR3 protein. This sample carries 550,000 to 700,000 distinct CDR3 sequences, more than 9% of them seen once, and the ten largest clones take 3%. All donors comprised healthy Caucasians. General study results and limits: Findings came from cross-sectional statistics, without long-term follow-up of donors.

The same sample was also studied in work on yellow fever vaccine responses in identical twins.

The receptor's source is a woman aged 18-29 years in good health. The rearrangement joins TRBV11-2 to TRBJ2-3, with a weak D call TRBD2 (7 bases). Sequenced material: PBMCs. The CDR3 coding sequence is TGTGCCAGCAGCCCCCCGGGGGGCCATCGGACAGATACGCAGTATTTT. Translation gives CASSPPGGHRTDTQYF.